Below, 4 T cell receptor beta chains from the same sample are listed, as sequenced in a study of T-cell memory formation after mild COVID-19. TCRdb called the 5' RACE reads again in MiXCR, with one record for every CDR3 protein. The data contain approximately 210,000 distinct CDR3 sequences, around 26% of them singletons. Source material: PBMCs or a T cell subset sorted from them (not recorded which). The receptors shown here come from an adult woman who had mild COVID-19 (a few samples of this study predate the infection). Cell type and time point are not known.

The chain carries TRBV5-1 and TRBJ2-2; tentative D call: TRBD1 (6 bases). Trimming stripped 2 bases from V and 6 bases from J, with 14 bases between. Germline CDR1 SGHRS, CDR2 YFSETQ. The CDR3 is 15 residues long. The CDR3 sequence: CASSFQGIQAGELFF. DNA for the CDR3: TGCGCCAGCAGCTTCCAGGGGATCCAGGCCGGGGAGCTGTTTTTT.

This clonotype was observed many times. The rearrangement links TRBV12-3 or TRBV12-4 to TRBJ2-2, with TRBD1 identical over 10 bases. There are 15 residues in the CDR3. V gave up 3 bases and J gave up 5 bases; unmatched junction bases: 3. CDR3 coding DNA: TGTGCCAGCAGTTTGAGGACAGGGGGTACCGGGGAGCTGTTTTTT. Its protein is CASSLRTGGTGELFF.

The CDR3 DNA sequence: TGTGCCAGCAGTCGGACAGGGAAGACAGATACGCAGTATTTT. This encodes CASSRTGKTDTQYF. This chain connects TRBV6-5 to TRBJ2-3; 8 bases line up with TRBD1. This CDR3 has 14 amino acids. Germline CDR1 and CDR2: MNHEY and SVGAGI. Unmatched junction bases numbered 4, after V lost 5 bases and J lost 3 bases.

This sequence joins TRBV11-2 and TRBJ2-3; D remains unclear. V was pared by 4 bases and J by 6 bases, with 17 bases between. This CDR3 is 15 amino acids long. Germline V CDR1 and CDR2: SGHAT, FQNNGV. This CDR3 reads CASSSSTWRHDTQYF. The CDR3 nucleotides read TGTGCCAGCAGCTCATCGACTTGGCGTCATGATACGCAGTATTTT. The variable domain in full, completed from reference TRBV11-2 and TRBJ2-3, reads EAGVAQSPRYKIIEKRQSVAFWCNPISGHATLYWYQQILGQGPKLLIQFQNNGVVDDSQLPKDRFSAERLKGVDSTLKIQPAKLEDSAVYLCASSSSTWRHDTQYFGPGTRLTVL.